What follows describes a single T cell receptor beta chain. The clone's antigen remains unknown. No much larger clone exists at a distance of one base, and base qualities are not known. Healthy HIV-negative adults with no recently reported acute infections or vaccinations were included as donors. Only Caucasian adults living in Nashville, Tennessee, USA were represented among the donors. Magnetic negative selection was used to enrich CD4+ T cells, after which naive cells were positively selected on CD45RA and the negative fraction became the memory subset. After blood collection by leukapheresis, PBMCs were isolated using Ficoll-Histopaque density gradient centrifugation and then cryopreserved in the vapor phase of liquid nitrogen. Purity and quantity of every magnetically sorted T cell population were checked by analytical flow cytometry. Genomic DNA was isolated from each sorted fraction and quantified by UV absorbance on a Nanodrop 2000c.

This sample was taken from a study of shared clonotypes between healthy human individuals (dated by TCRdb to 2019 to 2021). Regarding the study in general: The cohort included three men and two women between 18 and 49 years of age. Per donor, three plates each were used for CD4 naive and CD4 memory, two for CD8 naive, and one for CD8 memory. The study deeply sequenced blood TCR repertoires of five healthy adults to estimate repertoire size and the extent of clonotype sharing between individuals. Libraries were prepared and TCR repertoires were sequenced by different laboratories using diverse techniques, in order to increase sequencing depth and limit assay-specific biases. Leukapheresis yielded between about 0.9 and 10 billion PBMCs per donor.

CDR3 length: 14 amino acids, cysteine to phenylalanine. The DNA shown is the 42-base CDR3, in frame from base 1. Trimming removed 7 bases from V and 0 bases from J; the gene matches leave 3 bases unexplained. CDR1 SGDLS and CDR2 YYNGEE were looked up in the germline V gene. Using the deep immunoSEQ assay, multiplex PCR amplified TCR CDR3 regions from genomic DNA. For each cell subset, the extracted genomic DNA was distributed evenly across all wells of several immunoSEQ 96-well plates, and each plate served as one replicate. For sorted subsets, each replicate PCR was loaded with 200 ng genomic DNA, equivalent to 30,000 to 35,000 T cell genomes. The purified libraries were quantified using a Qubit 3.0 fluorometer, sized with a Bioanalyzer 2100, and then quantified again using the KAPA Library Quantification kit. A separate single-read 150-cycle Illumina NextSeq 550 flow cell was used to sequence each immunoSEQ 96-well plate. The paper's processing steps were these. Because the immunoSEQ output held only junctional sequences and lacked quality scores, the filtering could not match the filtering applied to full-length reads. To assign V/J genes and CDR3, sequences were annotated using PyIR, a Python wrapper for IgBLAST v1.9, with IMGT germline references. Any read was removed if the V/J assignment was weak (E-value above 1e-6), the CDR3 was missing, or the read contained stop codons, out-of-frame junctions, or ambiguous translated residues. A V3J clonotype was defined by an identical inferred V gene, J gene, and CDR3 amino acid sequence. Percentage overlap between repertoires was computed as shared unique clonotypes divided by the size of the smaller repertoire. Three approaches were used to assess repertoire richness: RTK rarefaction, the Chao1 estimator, and Recon v2.1 estimates of unobserved clonotypes. Generation probabilities for all TCRbeta clonotypes obtained by the gDNA method from several donors were computed using OLGA. TCRdb retrieved this table from immuneACCESS and kept in-frame rearrangements only. Not all clones are present; in checked studies, unresolved V genes account for under half, and no reason is known for the remainder. V and J calls and clone size are given by that table; D and trimming were obtained from the DNA. This sample holds a few million clones; approximately 95% were observed only once. Under 0.45% of the sample is held by the ten biggest clonotypes.

What the research found in general, with its limitations: Pairwise subsampling led to the expectation that sequencing depth would affect the degree of clonotype sharing among donors. Sampling was restricted to blood, and TCR repertoires in tissues likely differ from the TCR repertoires found in blood. Because the study included a small number of donors, the genetic and exposure-history diversity represented was limited. Compared with non-shared clonotypes, clonotypes shared by all four sorted-subset donors had higher generation probabilities. Naive subsets generally had larger estimated clonotype richness than memory subsets. Incomplete sequencing was indicated by rarefaction of sorted-subset datasets, despite the large sequencing depth. Sharing across a few donors was observed for approximately 5% of naive CD4, under 4% of naive CD8, 2% to 2.5% of memory CD4, and 0.4% of memory CD8 clonotypes.

This clonotype originated in a man in his late teens or twenties in good health. Some clones in this sample may be carry-over from other donors' samples. Sample: naive CD4+ T cells from PBMCs. The cell subset or site label here, explained by the study, means: CD45RA+ positively selected. The rearrangement joined TRBV9 to TRBJ1-4, and TRBD1 aligns with 7 junction nucleotides. The CDR3: CASGGQATNEKLFF. The DNA sequence is given as TGTGCCAGCGGAGGACAGGCAACTAATGAAAAACTGTTTTTT.